What follows is one T cell receptor (beta chain) and its context. Antigen: not known. This CDR3 spans 14 amino acids. Germline V gives CDR1 ENHRY, CDR2 SYGVKD. The V gene lost 3 bases and the J gene lost 7 bases, with 10 bases spanning the gap. The data derive from a study of T cell responses to AZD1222 COVID-19 vaccine. Study overall: Samples with a second dose at about 4 or about 12 weeks were pooled together.

Here immunoSEQ multiplex PCR was the method, and the copy in TCRdb shows in-frame clones only, minus some. The top ten hold around 5.1% of the sample, which has about 97,000 clones, 86% seen once. Whole-study findings and limits: Recipients of AZD1222 seropositive at baseline numbered only 6 or 7.

This material consisted of peripheral blood, taken on day 0 of AZD1222 vaccination. The receptor was derived from an adult in good health. This sequence joins TRBV10-3 and TRBJ1-6, with D possibly TRBD1 on 5 matching bases. For the CDR3, the DNA is TGTGCCATCAGTGAATCTAGGGACAATTCACCCCTCCACTTT. Protein: CAISESRDNSPLHF.